The T cell receptor (beta chain) under discussion was sequenced for a study of cytomegalovirus exposure and HLA in healthy donors. Study-wide results and caveats: Investigators reported 150 to 200 TCR beta chains as tied to cytomegalovirus. One later analysis reportedly identified an Asian-associated ancestry cluster that showed fewer N-insertions than the roughly 720-donor mean.

The CDR3 totals 15 residues. V lost 3 bases to trimming and J lost 2 bases, with 13 bases between them. Germline V gene sequence: CDR1 SGHDN, CDR2 FVKESK. 13 Jbeta primers and 60 Vbeta primers were used for the PCR. TCRdb keeps only in-frame clones here, not all; method: immunoSEQ multiplex PCR. The table lists roughly 180,000 clones, 80% of them singletons, with more than 5.5% in the top ten. For this clone: Its antigen is undetermined.

The source material was PBMCs. The clonotype was recovered from a man in his thirties or forties in good health and CMV-seropositive. The chain is built from TRBV14 and TRBJ1-1; no clear D. CDR3 coding DNA: TGTGCCAGCAGCCAGGTCGGTCCGCTTAACACTGAAGCTTTCTTT. It specifies CASSQVGPLNTEAFF.